This T cell receptor beta chain was sequenced during a study of vaccination and CD4 T cells after COVID-19. About the research overall: Post-vaccine sampling followed dose two by a median roughly 76 days (range 14 to 241). The stimulus for the cells was overlapping spike peptides derived from SARS-CoV-2, HCoV-NL63, HCoV-OC43 and HCoV-229E.

Treatment given: 10-day PBMC culture with coronavirus spike peptide pools or control peptides (ViraFEST assay). Using peptide pools, antigen-specific T cells were expanded in ViraFEST before TCRs were sequenced. Wells that each held around 2 million PBMCs were cultured with 7.5 to 10 IU/ml IL-2 and about 10 ug/ml peptide pools. Comment on this clonotype: The target antigen is unknown.

Oncomine TCR Beta short-read sequencing was applied to DNA from cultured CD4+ T cells. TCRdb fed the PCR reads into MiXCR, producing one record per CDR3 protein. The sample has 20,000 or so distinct CDR3 sequences; roughly 47% are singletons. The sample was CD4+ T cells from blood, cultured in vitro, taken before SARS-CoV-2 vaccination. The sequence was collected from a human donor who had recovered from COVID-19.

CDR3 residues: CASSKTRLAGVPSTDTQYF. In nucleotides, the CDR3 is TGCGCCAGCAGCAAAACCCGACTAGCGGGGGTCCCTAGCACAGATACGCAGTATTTT. This chain uses TRBV4-1 with TRBJ2-3; 12 bases are a match to TRBD2. After removal of 5 bases from V and 0 bases from J, the junction contained 12 bases not matched to a gene. Germline V CDR1 and CDR2: MGHRA, YSYEKL. The CDR3 totals 19 residues.